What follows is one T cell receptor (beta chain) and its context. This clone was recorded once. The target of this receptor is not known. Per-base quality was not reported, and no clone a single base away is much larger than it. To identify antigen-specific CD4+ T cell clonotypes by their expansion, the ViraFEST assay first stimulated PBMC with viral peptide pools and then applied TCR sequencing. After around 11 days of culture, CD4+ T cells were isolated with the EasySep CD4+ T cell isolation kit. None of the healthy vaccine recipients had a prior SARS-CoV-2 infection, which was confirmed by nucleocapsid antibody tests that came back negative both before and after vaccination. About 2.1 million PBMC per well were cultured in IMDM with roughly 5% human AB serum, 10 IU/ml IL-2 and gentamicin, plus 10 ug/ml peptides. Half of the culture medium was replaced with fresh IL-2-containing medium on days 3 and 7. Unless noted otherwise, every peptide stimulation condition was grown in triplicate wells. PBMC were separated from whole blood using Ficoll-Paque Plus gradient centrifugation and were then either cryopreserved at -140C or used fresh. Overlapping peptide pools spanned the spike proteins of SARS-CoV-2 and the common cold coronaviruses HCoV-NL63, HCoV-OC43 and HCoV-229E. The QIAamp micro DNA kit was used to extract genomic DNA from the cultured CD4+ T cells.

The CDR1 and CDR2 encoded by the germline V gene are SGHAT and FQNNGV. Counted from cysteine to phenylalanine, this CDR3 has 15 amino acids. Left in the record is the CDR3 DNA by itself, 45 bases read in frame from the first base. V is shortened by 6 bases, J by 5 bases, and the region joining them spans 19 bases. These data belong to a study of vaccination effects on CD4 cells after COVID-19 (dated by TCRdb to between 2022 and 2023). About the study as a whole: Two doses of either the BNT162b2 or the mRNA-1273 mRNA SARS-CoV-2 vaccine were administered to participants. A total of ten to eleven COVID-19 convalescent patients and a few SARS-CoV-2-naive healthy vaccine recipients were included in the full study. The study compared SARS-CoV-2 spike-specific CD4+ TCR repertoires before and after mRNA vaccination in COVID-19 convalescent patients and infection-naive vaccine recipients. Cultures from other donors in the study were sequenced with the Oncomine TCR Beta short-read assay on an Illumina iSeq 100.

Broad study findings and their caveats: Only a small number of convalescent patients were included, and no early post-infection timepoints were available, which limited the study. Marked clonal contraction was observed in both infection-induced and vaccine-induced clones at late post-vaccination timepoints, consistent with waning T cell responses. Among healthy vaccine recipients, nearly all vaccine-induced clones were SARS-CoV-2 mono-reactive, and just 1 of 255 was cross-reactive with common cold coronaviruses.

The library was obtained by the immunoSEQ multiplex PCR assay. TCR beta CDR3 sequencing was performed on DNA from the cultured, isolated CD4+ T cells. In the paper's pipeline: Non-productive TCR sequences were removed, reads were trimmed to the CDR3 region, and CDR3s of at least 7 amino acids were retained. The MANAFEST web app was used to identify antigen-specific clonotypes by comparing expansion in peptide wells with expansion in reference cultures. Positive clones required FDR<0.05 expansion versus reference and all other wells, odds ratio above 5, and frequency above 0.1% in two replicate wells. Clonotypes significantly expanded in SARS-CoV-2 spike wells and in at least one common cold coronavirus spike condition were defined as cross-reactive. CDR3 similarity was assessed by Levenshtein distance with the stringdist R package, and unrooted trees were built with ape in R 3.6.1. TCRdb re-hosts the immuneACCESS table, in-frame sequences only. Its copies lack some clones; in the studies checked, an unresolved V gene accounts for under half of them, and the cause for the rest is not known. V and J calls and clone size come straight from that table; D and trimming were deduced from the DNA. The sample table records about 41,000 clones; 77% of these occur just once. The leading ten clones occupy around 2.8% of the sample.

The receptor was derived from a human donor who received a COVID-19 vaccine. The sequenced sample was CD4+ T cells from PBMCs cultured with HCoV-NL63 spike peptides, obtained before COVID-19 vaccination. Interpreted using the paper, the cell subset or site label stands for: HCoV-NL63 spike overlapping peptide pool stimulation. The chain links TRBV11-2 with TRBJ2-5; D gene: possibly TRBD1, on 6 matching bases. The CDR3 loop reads CASSIEYRQGETQYF. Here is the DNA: TGTGCCAGCAGTATAGAATATAGGCAGGGGGAGACCCAGTACTTC. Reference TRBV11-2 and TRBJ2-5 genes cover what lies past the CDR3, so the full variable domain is EAGVAQSPRYKIIEKRQSVAFWCNPISGHATLYWYQQILGQGPKLLIQFQNNGVVDDSQLPKDRFSAERLKGVDSTLKIQPAKLEDSAVYLCASSIEYRQGETQYFGPGTRLLVL.